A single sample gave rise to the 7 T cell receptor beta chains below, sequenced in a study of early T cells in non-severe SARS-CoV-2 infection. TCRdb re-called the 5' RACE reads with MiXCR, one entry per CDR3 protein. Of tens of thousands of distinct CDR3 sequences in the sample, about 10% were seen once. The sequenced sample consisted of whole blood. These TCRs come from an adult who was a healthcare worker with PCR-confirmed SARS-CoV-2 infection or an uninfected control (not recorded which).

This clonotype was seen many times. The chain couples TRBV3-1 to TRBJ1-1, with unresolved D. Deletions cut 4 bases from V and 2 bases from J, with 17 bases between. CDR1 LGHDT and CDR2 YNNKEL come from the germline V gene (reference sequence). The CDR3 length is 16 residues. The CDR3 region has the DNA TGTGCCAGCAGCCCAAGAAACCCCGGAGGAAACACTGAAGCTTTCTTT. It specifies CASSPRNPGGNTEAFF. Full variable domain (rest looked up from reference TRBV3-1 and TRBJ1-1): DTAVSQTPKYLVTQMGNDKSIKCEQNLGHDTMYWYKQDSKKFLKIMFSYNNKELIINETVPNRFSPKSPDKAHLNLHINSLELGDSAVYFCASSPRNPGGNTEAFFGQGTRLTVV.

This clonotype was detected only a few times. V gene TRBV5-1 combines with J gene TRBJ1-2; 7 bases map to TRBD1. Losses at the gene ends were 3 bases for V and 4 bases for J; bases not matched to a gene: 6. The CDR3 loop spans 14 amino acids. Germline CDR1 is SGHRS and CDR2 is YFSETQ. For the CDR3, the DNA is TGCGCCAGCAGCTACAGGGGAAGCGGCTATGGCTACACCTTC. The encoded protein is CASSYRGSGYGYTF.

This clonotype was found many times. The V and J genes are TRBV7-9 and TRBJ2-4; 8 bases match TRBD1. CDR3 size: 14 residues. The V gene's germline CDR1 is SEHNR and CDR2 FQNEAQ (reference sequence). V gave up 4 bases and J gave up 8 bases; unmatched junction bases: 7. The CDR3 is CASSYDRGRYIQYF. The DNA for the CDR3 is TGTGCCAGCAGCTACGACAGGGGTCGATACATTCAGTACTTC.

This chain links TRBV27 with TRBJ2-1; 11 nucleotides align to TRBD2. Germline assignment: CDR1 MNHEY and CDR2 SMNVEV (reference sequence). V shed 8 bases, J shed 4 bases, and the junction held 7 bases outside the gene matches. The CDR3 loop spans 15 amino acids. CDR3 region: CASDRGTSGYNEQFF. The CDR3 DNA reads TGTGCCAGCGATAGGGGGACTAGCGGATACAATGAGCAGTTCTTC.

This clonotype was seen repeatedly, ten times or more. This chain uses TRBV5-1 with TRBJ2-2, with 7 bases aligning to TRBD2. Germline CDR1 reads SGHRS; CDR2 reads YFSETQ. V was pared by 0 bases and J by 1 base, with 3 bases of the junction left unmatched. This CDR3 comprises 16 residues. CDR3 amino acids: CASSLVSSGNTGELFF. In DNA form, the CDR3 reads TGCGCCAGCAGCTTGGTATCTAGCGGGAACACCGGGGAGCTGTTTTTT.

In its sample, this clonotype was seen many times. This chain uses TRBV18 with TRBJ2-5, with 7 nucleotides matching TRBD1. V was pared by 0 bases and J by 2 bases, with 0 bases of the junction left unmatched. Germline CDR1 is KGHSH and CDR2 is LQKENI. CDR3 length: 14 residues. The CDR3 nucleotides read TGTGCCAGCTCACCACCGACAGGGCAAGAGACCCAGTACTTC. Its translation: CASSPPTGQETQYF.

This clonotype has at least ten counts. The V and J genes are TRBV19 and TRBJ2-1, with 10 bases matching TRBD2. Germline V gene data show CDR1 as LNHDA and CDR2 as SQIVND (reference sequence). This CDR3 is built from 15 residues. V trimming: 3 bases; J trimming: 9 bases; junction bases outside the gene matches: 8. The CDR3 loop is CASSILAGVLGEQFF. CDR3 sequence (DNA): TGTGCCAGTAGTATTCTAGCGGGAGTTTTGGGTGAGCAGTTCTTC.